The 7 T cell receptor beta chains given below trace back to one sample, sequenced in a study of blood T cell repertoires in COVID-19. Only in-frame clones appear in the TCRdb table, and some are missing; sequencing was by immunoSEQ multiplex PCR. The data show around 230,000 clones, approximately 90% seen once. The source material was peripheral blood. All receptors come from a man aged 50 or older with COVID-19, enrolled during active disease.

This chain uses TRBV7-6 with TRBJ2-3, with 10 positions matching TRBD2. The V gene end was trimmed by 2 bases and the J gene end by 0 bases; junction bases not matched to a gene: 20. The CDR3 sequence is 22 residues long. Germline-derived CDR1 and CDR2 are SGHVS and FNYEAQ. CDR3 sequence (DNA): TGTGCCAGCAGCTTAAGCGGGGCCGGTAGCGGGAGGCAACTCGCTAGCACAGATACGCAGTATTTT. It is translated as CASSLSGAGSGRQLASTDTQYF.

The genes are TRBV2 and TRBJ1-5, with D maybe TRBD1 (6 bases). The germline V and J ends were trimmed by 3 bases and 7 bases, with 16 bases remaining between them. The germline CDR1 and CDR2 sequences are SNHLY and FYNNEI. This CDR3 contains 15 residues. CDR3 DNA: TGTGCCAGCAGTGAGGAGGCAGGGGTTGGGCAGCCCCAGCATTTT. Its translation is CASSEEAGVGQPQHF.

The rearrangement links TRBV21-1 to TRBJ1-5. TRBV21-1 counts as a pseudogene. The CDR3 consists of 16 residues. The CDR3 reads CASSKEPGAGNQPQHF. The CDR3 coding sequence is TGTGCCAGCAGCAAAGAGCCGGGAGCGGGCAATCAGCCCCAGCATTTT.

The V call is TRBV27, the J call TRBJ1-6; the match to TRBD1 covers 9 bases. There are 14 residues in the CDR3. The germline gives CDR1 MNHEY, CDR2 SMNVEV (reference sequence). J gave up 6 bases and V 6 bases, and 3 bases lay outside the gene matches. The CDR3 DNA sequence: TGTGCCAGCAGGTCGACAGGGGGTAATTCACCCCTCCACTTT. This encodes CASRSTGGNSPLHF.

The J gene is TRBJ2-7, the V gene TRBV5-6, with 16 bases aligning to TRBD2. Germline CDR1 SGHDT, CDR2 YYEEEE. V dropped 4 bases and J dropped 7; count of bases not matched to a gene: 11. This CDR3 has 17 residues. The CDR3 protein is CASSTPGTSGRAGEQYF. The CDR3, as DNA: TGTGCCAGCAGCACCCCCGGGACTAGCGGGAGGGCGGGTGAGCAGTACTTC.

The chain employs TRBV19 and TRBJ1-1; D possibly corresponds to TRBD1 (5 bases). V lost 4 bases and J 1 base, leaving 13 bases between the germline ends. CDR1 and CDR2 (germline): LNHDA, SQIVND (reference sequence). The CDR3 loop spans 15 amino acids. CDR3 region: CASSKGQGGNTEAFF. CDR3 DNA sequence: TGTGCCAGTAGTAAAGGCCAGGGAGGGAACACTGAAGCTTTCTTT.

The J gene is TRBJ2-1, the V gene TRBV12-3 or TRBV12-4; D ambiguous. The V end lost 4 bases, the J end lost 8 bases, and 12 bases lay between the germline ends. The CDR3 has 13 residues. The CDR3: CASSSSPTYEQFF. CDR3 sequence (DNA): TGTGCCAGCAGTTCCTCCCCTACTTATGAGCAGTTCTTC.